This T cell receptor beta chain comes out of a study of T cell repertoires in cytomegalovirus infection. This clonotype has only a few counts. Antigen specificity is unknown. One entry per CDR3 protein results from TCRdb running MiXCR on the reads. In the table there are about 310,000 distinct CDR3 sequences, 25% of which are singletons. Trimming left V 5 bases short and J 9 bases short, with 11 bases between. The CDR3 loop spans 11 amino acids. The germline gives CDR1 SQVTM, CDR2 ANQGSEA. The receptor was derived from a human donor in good health (CMV status not recorded). Some clones in this sample may be carry-over from other donors' samples. V gene TRBV29-1 combines with J gene TRBJ2-1, with a tentative D call TRBD1 (5 bases). This sample comprised cultured PBMCs, obtained from culture after CMV antigen stimulation. This CDR3 is CSVKGVGEQFF. DNA of the CDR3: TGCAGCGTTAAAGGGGTAGGTGAGCAGTTCTTC.